This record looks at one T cell receptor (beta chain) sequence and its context. The sample is drawn from a study of blood T cell repertoires in COVID-19. The J segment lost 6 bases and the V segment lost 7 bases, leaving 8 bases of the junction unmatched. Germline V gene sequence: CDR1 MDHEN, CDR2 SYDVKM. There are 13 residues in the CDR3. Source study methods: Estimated nucleated cell counts came from reference gene primer amplification. Only in-frame clones appear in the TCRdb table, and some are missing; sequencing was by immunoSEQ multiplex PCR. The V and J calls and clone size are taken from that table; D and trimming were inferred from the DNA. The sample gives about 270,000 clones, around 88% of which show up once; around 13% is in the top ten.

This TCR came from a woman in her seventies with COVID-19, enrolled during active disease. The chain has TRBV28 and TRBJ2-7; the match to TRBD2 covers 8 bases. Sequences were obtained from peripheral blood. The CDR3 nucleotides are TGTGCCAGCACCGGGACTAGGAGGGGCGAGCAGTACTTC. This encodes CASTGTRRGEQYF.